Listed below are T cell receptor beta chains from one sample, sequenced in a study of control samples from healthy donors and cancer patients. Clones were sequenced by immunoSEQ multiplex PCR, and TCRdb holds only the in-frame ones, with some missing. Counted here are 74,000 or so clones, 89% occurring once; the ten biggest clones make up roughly 6.7%. Sequencing was done on a sample of blood. These receptors were obtained from a man in his forties or fifties in good health. The CDR3 runs from the conserved cysteine through the conserved F or W. A D gene is named only where the DNA matches it firmly. Some rows mark clone size as missing; the rest say once, few, many or name a class of expanded clone.

TRBJ1-6	TRBV5-5	-	-	TGTGCCAGCAGCACAACGCCGTGGGGCAATTCACCCCTCCACTTT	CASSTTPWGNSPLHF
TRBJ2-2	TRBV6-1	-	-	TGTGCCAGCAGTGAAGACAGGTTTTTTCAGACCGGGGAGCTGTTTTTT	CASSEDRFFQTGELFF
TRBJ1-2	TRBV24-1	-	-	TGTGCCACCAGTGATTCAGACTCCTATGGCTACACCTTC	CATSDSDSYGYTF
TRBJ1-1	TRBV2	-	-	TGTGCCAGCAGTGAAGAAGGGACGACCTCCGATTTCTTT	CASSEEGTTSDFF
TRBJ1-2	TRBV15	-	-	TGTGCCACCAGCAGAGACAAGGACCGGCACTATGGCTACACCTTC	CATSRDKDRHYGYTF
TRBJ2-3	TRBV5-1	-	TRBD2	TGCGCCAGCAGTTCCCTAGCGGGGGGAAACACAGATACGCAGTATTTT	CASSSLAGGNTDTQYF
TRBJ2-3	TRBV7-9	-	-	TGTGCCAGCAGCCCCCCGGCAGGGCGGGGGCCGTCTGGGTATTTT	CASSPPAGRGPSGYF
TRBJ1-2	TRBV2	once	-	TGTGCCAGTCTGCCGGGACCCAACTATGGCTACACCTTC	CASLPGPNYGYTF
TRBJ2-2	TRBV6-2/TRBV6-3	-	-	TGTGCCAGCAGTTACTCGTTTGGTGTCGGGGAGCTGTTTTTT	CASSYSFGVGELFF
TRBJ2-1	TRBV2	-	-	TGTGCCAGCAGAGTTCTAGCCCCAGGGGAGCAGTTCTTC	CASRVLAPGEQFF
TRBJ2-7	TRBV5-4	few	-	TGTGCCAGCAGCTTGGAACAGACCCCTTACGAGCAGTACTTC	CASSLEQTPYEQYF
TRBJ1-6	TRBV9	-	-	TGTGCCAGCAGCGTTCGGGGGTACAATTCACCCCTCCACTTT	CASSVRGYNSPLHF
TRBJ2-5	TRBV5-4	once	TRBD1	TGTGCCAGCAGCTCACAGGGGCGCGAGACCCAGTACTTC	CASSSQGRETQYF
TRBJ2-7	TRBV5-4	once	-	TGTGCCAGCACCCTGGGGTCAAGTAGCTCCTACGAGCAGTACTTC	CASTLGSSSSYEQYF
TRBJ1-4	TRBV11-2	-	-	TGTGCCAGCCAAAAAGGGGCAGGGGCTGCGACTAATGAAAAACTGTTTTTT	CASQKGAGAATNEKLFF
TRBJ1-6	TRBV11-2	once	-	TGTGCCAGCAGCTTATACGGGGGTCGGTCACCCCTCCACTTT	CASSLYGGRSPLHF
TRBJ1-1	TRBV30	-	TRBD1	TGTGCCTGGAGCCCGGGACAGGGGTGGACTGAAGCTTTCTTT	CAWSPGQGWTEAFF
TRBJ2-3	TRBV24-1	-	-	TGTGCCACCAGTGATTTAAGGTTTGGGGGGACAGATACGCAGTATTTT	CATSDLRFGGTDTQYF
TRBJ2-5	TRBV7-3	once	TRBD2	TGTGCCAGCAGCGCCCAGAGCGGGGGTTCAGAGACCCAGTACTTC	CASSAQSGGSETQYF
TRBJ2-6	TRBV19	-	-	TGTGCCAGTAGTATAGGTAATGGGGCCAACGTCCTGACTTTC	CASSIGNGANVLTF